This T cell receptor (beta chain) came from a study of blood T cells in healthy people across ages. V lost 4 bases to trimming and J lost 10 bases; unmatched junction nucleotides: 12. The CDR3 extends over 15 amino acids. Germline-derived CDR1 and CDR2 are SGHTA and FQGNSA. With a J-beta primer mix and a sample-barcoded 5' primer, a second PCR ran roughly 6 to 11 cycles. Each cDNA molecule, via a template-switch adaptor with 12 random nucleotides, was tagged. From the 5' RACE reads, TCRdb called clonotypes with MiXCR, one entry per CDR3 protein. The sample contains about 580,000 distinct CDR3 sequences, about 45% of which appear only once. This clonotype was found a few times. Its antigen is currently unknown. Overall study findings and caveats: From one million sequenced T cells, diversity estimates were lower bounds.

Peripheral blood was drawn, ten milliliters per donor. Isolation per sample recovered at least 6.5 million PBMCs. Material: blood. The clonotype originates from an elderly man in good health. This chain connects TRBV7-2 to TRBJ2-3; 9 bases match TRBD2. The CDR3 bases are TGTGCCAGCAGCTCCAGCCTTAGCGGGAGAGAGCCGCAGTATTTT. It specifies CASSSSLSGREPQYF.